This TCR beta chain was identified in a study of T cell repertoires in cytomegalovirus infection. Across the whole study: Public TCR beta signatures were indicative of both CMV infection and a matching HLA type.

This clonotype appeared many times. The CDR3 extends over 18 amino acids. The V gene lost 3 bases and the J gene lost 6 bases, with 24 bases spanning the gap. TCRdb called the reads again in MiXCR, with one record for every CDR3 protein. This sample has 490,000 or so distinct CDR3 sequences, with 11% found just once. The sequenced sample consisted of PBMCs. V is TRBV12-3 or TRBV12-4 and J is TRBJ2-1, with D maybe TRBD2 (6 bases). This clonotype originated in a human donor in good health (CMV status not recorded). Some clones in this sample may be carry-over from other donors' samples. The CDR3 loop is CASSFRPLFGGDGNEQFF. CDR3 nucleotides: TGTGCCAGCAGTTTCAGGCCGTTATTCGGGGGAGACGGCAATGAGCAGTTCTTC.